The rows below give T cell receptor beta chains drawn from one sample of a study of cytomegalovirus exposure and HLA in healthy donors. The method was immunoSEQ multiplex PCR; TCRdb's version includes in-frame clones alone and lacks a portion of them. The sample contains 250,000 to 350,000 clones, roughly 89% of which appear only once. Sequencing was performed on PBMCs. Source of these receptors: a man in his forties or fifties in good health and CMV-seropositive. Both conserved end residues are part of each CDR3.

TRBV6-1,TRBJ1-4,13,CATPTGPSEKLFF
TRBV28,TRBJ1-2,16,CASSLYLASASYGYTF
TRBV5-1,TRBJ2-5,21,CASSPIGGFRLAGRNQETQYF
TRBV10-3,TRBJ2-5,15,CAISVGDREEETQYF
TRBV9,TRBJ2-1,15,CASSVDRAEYNEQFF
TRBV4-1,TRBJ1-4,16,CASSSRLGDGNEKLFF
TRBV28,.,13,CASRTGHTYEQYF
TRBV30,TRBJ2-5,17,CAWSVRSGQGYQETQYF
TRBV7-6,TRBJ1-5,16,CASSLESGQGAMPQHF
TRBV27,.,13,CASSLRGPNEQYF
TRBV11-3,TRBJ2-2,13,CASRNGGTGELFF
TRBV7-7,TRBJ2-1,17,CASSFRSGIARYNEQFF
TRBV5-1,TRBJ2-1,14,CASSFWRERGEQFF
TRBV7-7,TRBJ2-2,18,CASSFRDSSPSNTGELFF
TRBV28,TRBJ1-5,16,CASSPLGGRSNQPQHF
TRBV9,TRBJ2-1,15,CASSVDQVIKSEQFF
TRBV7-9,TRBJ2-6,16,CASSSAAGSGANVLTF
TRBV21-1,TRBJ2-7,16,CASSSWTSGRNYEQYF
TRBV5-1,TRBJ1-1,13,CASSAGGLTEAFF
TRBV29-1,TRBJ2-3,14,CSVDRPQGTDTQYF
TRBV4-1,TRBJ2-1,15,CATKTTGTGYDEQFF
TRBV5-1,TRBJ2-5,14,CASSLGQVQETQYF
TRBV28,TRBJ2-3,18,CASTFLGGRAPSTDTQYF
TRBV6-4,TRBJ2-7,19,CASSDPKRASGTGGYEQYF
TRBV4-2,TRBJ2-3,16,CASNGGRGSSWDTQYF
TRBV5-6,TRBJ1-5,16,CASSLTGQHSNQPQHF
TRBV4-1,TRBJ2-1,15,CASSQAGYGEDEQFF
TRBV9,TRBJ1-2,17,CASSVASGGEPNYGYTF
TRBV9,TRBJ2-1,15,CASSVGGTSHNEQFF
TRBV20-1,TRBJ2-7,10,CSARGEIQYF
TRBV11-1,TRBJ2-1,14,CASSLLAGADEQFF
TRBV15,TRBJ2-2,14,CATSRDGNTGELFF
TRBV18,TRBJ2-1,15,CASSPRTGEPNEQFF
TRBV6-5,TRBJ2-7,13,CASRRQGLYEQYF
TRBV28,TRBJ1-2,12,CASREGGYGYTF
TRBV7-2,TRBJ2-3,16,CASSLGLAGGANTQYF
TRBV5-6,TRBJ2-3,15,CASSPLASSTDTQYF
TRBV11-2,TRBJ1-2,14,CASSLVMTGYGYTF
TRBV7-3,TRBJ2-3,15,CASSLTSGATDTQYF
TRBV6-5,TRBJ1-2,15,CASSYSYGSPGGYTF
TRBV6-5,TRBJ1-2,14,CASSYVGDFYGYTF
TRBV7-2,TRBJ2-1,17,CASTGPGLAGRYNEQFF
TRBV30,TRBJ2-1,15,CAWSVQGSSYNEQFF
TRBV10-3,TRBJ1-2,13,CAISESADYGYTF
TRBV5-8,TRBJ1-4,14,CASSLGALGEKLFF
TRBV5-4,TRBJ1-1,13,CASSLVGVTEAFF
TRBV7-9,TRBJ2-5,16,CASTFFGGTLSETQYF
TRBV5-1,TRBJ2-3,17,CASSRTSSGSGADTQYF
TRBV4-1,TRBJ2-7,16,CASSQGPGIADYEQYF
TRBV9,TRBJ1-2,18,CASSMVDRGARAADGYTF
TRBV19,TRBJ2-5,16,CASSMGGGYVEETQYF
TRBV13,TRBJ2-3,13,CASTSARVDTQYF
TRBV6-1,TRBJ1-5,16,CASSEGGIYSNQPQHF
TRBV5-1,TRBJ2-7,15,CASSFLAESSYEQYF